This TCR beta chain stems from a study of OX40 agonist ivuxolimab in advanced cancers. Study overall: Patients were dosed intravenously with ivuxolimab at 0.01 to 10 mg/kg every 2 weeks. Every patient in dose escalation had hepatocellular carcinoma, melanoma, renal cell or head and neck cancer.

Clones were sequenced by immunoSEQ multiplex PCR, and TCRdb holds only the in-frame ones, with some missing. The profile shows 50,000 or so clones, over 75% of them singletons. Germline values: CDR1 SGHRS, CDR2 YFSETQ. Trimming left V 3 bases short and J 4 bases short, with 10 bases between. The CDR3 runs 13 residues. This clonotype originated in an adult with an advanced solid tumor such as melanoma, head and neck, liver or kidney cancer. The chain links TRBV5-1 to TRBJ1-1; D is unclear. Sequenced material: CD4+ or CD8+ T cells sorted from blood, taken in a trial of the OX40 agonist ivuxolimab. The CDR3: CASSSTWGTEAFF. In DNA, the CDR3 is TGCGCCAGCAGCTCGACCTGGGGCACTGAAGCTTTCTTT.